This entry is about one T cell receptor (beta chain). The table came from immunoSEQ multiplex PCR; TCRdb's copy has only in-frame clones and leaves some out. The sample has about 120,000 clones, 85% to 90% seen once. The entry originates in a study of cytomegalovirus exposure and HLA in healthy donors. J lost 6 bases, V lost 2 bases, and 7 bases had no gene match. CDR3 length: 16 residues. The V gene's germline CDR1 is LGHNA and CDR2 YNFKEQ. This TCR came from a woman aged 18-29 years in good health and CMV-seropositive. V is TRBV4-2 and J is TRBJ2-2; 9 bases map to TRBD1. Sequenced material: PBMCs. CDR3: CASSQSGTGSAGELFF. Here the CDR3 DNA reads TGTGCCAGCAGCCAATCCGGGACAGGGTCGGCCGGGGAGCTGTTTTTT.